The clone carrying this T cell receptor (beta chain) was counted between two and nine times. Its antigen is undetermined. In germline, CDR1 is LNHDA, CDR2 SQIVND (reference sequence). This CDR3 contains 13 residues. V lost 6 bases to trimming and J lost 7 bases, with 13 bases between them. The data stem from a study of T-cell memory formation after mild COVID-19. Study information: TCR clusters largely stayed donor specific.

Libraries for TCRalpha and TCRbeta carried sample barcodes and unique molecular identifiers via 5'RACE. TCRdb recomputed calls from the 5' RACE reads with MiXCR, one row per CDR3 protein. The sample holds about 290,000 distinct CDR3 sequences, roughly 15% seen once. Study findings and constraints: Clones that contracted clustered mainly in CM and EM if CD4+ and in EMRA if CD8+.

This sequence was found in a man aged 18 to 29 who had mild COVID-19 (a few samples of this study predate the infection). Cell type and time point are not known. This chain uses TRBV19 with TRBJ2-1; D assignment may be TRBD1 or TRBD2 (5 bases each). Sequencing was performed on PBMCs or a T cell subset sorted from them (not recorded which). The CDR3 coding sequence is TGTGCCAGTAGGCATGGGGGTCGGAATGAGCAGTTCTTC. Translated, it gives CASRHGGRNEQFF.